This entry concerns a single T cell receptor (beta chain). The antigen is not known. TCRdb keeps only in-frame clones here, not all; method: immunoSEQ multiplex PCR. The table includes a few hundred thousand clones, about 89% detected once. This CDR3 contains 17 residues. The germline gives CDR1 LGHDT, CDR2 YNNKEL (reference sequence). V lost 0 bases to trimming and J lost 4 bases, with 18 bases between them. These data belong to a study of Ad26.COV2.S vaccination and SARS-CoV-2 variants. Study context: Donor had been placed in the Ad26.COV2.S arm of the COV1001 trial. The study, taken as a whole, reports: Marked by substantial breadth, spike-specific CD8+ and CD4+ T cell responses were reportedly seen after vaccination.

Treatment given: about 20 received Ad26.COV2.S at low or high dose, single or two shots; about 5 received placebo; per-sample allocation not given. Following the first vaccine or placebo injection, samples were taken on day 63. The receptor was isolated from a person between 18 and 65 years old who received the Ad26.COV2.S COVID-19 vaccine or a placebo. The chain joins TRBV3-1 (or the pseudogene TRBV3-2) to TRBJ1-2; D not certain. Source: peripheral blood, taken in a trial of Ad26.COV2.S vaccine versus placebo. CDR3 bases: TGTGCCAGCAGCCAAGATCTTTTAATTGGCGGCGTCTATGGCTACACCTTC. The encoded protein is CASSQDLLIGGVYGYTF.